Reported below is one TCR beta chain. Sequenced by immunoSEQ multiplex PCR; TCRdb stores in-frame clones only, minus some. The data hold some 44,000 clones, with 80% observed a single time. These data originate in a study of PD-L1 blockade in urothelial cancer. Study at large: The researchers analyzed blood 3 weeks (second dose) and 6 weeks after treatment start.

This sample's time point: pretreatment peripheral blood. For each patient, 1 to 8 samples were obtained, pretreatment and on-treatment. Germline CDR1 reads SGHRS; CDR2 reads YFSETQ. This CDR3 has 14 residues. The V segment lost 4 bases and the J segment 4 bases; nucleotides outside the gene matches: 7. This rearrangement joins TRBV5-1 to TRBJ1-1, with TRBD1 matching 7 bases. The sample consisted of PBMCs, taken around atezolizumab (anti-PD-L1) treatment. This TCR derives from a man between 60 and 70 years old with urothelial cancer. DNA of the CDR3: TGCGCCAGCAGCCCGACAGGGACTTTCACTGAAGCTTTCTTT. Translation gives CASSPTGTFTEAFF. Based on the CDR3 plus reference TRBV5-1 and TRBJ1-1, the full variable domain is KAGVTQTPRYLIKTRGQQVTLSCSPISGHRSVSWYQQTPGQGLQFLFEYFSETQRNKGNFPGRFSGRQFSNSRSEMNVSTLELGDSALYLCASSPTGTFTEAFFGQGTRLTVV.